Listed here are 20 T cell receptor beta chains from one sample, sequenced in a study of chemoradiotherapy in HPV16-positive cancers. TCRdb's table, derived via immunoSEQ multiplex PCR, lists solely in-frame clones and lacks some. The repertoire includes 6,000 to 7,500 clones, roughly two thirds of them detected once, and approximately 5.1% sits in the top ten. The input for sequencing was tumor tissue, taken from a patient who underwent chemoradiotherapy. These receptors were collected from a human donor with HPV-associated anogenital cancer.

This clone appeared once. This chain connects TRBV10-3 to TRBJ2-7, with TRBD2 as a possible D gene (5 bases). Germline-derived CDR1 and CDR2 are ENHRY and SYGVKD. The CDR3 spans 14 residues. The germline V and J ends were trimmed by 3 bases and 7 bases, with 16 bases remaining between them. The CDR3 nucleotides are TGTGCCATCAGTGAAAGTCTAGCCCTGGGGGAGCAGTACTTC. It yields the protein CAISESLALGEQYF.

This clone was seen a few times. V and J are TRBV2 and TRBJ2-3; D is undetermined. Per germline, CDR1 SNHLY and CDR2 FYNNEI. Trimming left V 7 bases short and J 2 bases short, with 7 bases between. This CDR3 has 12 residues. This chain's CDR3 is CASTQDTDTQYF. The CDR3 nucleotides read TGTGCCAGCACCCAAGACACAGATACGCAGTATTTT.

The V gene is TRBV30, the J gene TRBJ2-1; D not certain. Per germline, CDR1 GTSNPN and CDR2 SVGIG (reference sequence). The V and J ends lost 2 bases and 0 bases respectively, with 8 bases between them. The CDR3 consists of 14 residues. The CDR3 protein is CAWSPSVSYNEQFF. As DNA, the CDR3 is TGTGCCTGGAGTCCGAGTGTCTCCTACAATGAGCAGTTCTTC. Variable domain in full (rest from reference TRBV30 and TRBJ2-1): SQTIHQWPATLVQPVGSPLSLECTVEGTSNPNLYWYRQAAGRGLQLLFYSVGIGQISSEVPQNLSASRPQDRQFILSSKKLLLSDSGFYLCAWSPSVSYNEQFFGPGTRLTVL.

This clone was observed a handful of times. V and J are TRBV6-1 and TRBJ1-4; 10 nucleotides align to TRBD1. The trim removed 3 bases at V and 5 bases at J, leaving 3 bases unmatched. The germline V gene has CDR1 MNHNS and CDR2 SASEGT. The CDR3 has 15 amino acids. The CDR3 spells CASSDPTGGNEKLFF. As DNA, the CDR3 is TGTGCCAGCAGTGACCCGACAGGGGGCAATGAAAAACTGTTTTTT.

The chain couples TRBV5-4 to TRBJ2-3; 14 positions match TRBD2. V lost 0 bases and J lost 4; bases outside the gene matches: 4. The germline V gene encodes CDR1 SGHNT and CDR2 YYREEE (reference sequence). CDR3 length: 17 amino acids. Here the CDR3 DNA reads TGTGCCAGCAGCTTGGGGGGACTAGCGGGAGTTTCAGATACGCAGTATTTT. Translating it yields CASSLGGLAGVSDTQYF.

V gene TRBV7-2 combines with J gene TRBJ2-7, with 11 bases that match TRBD2. There are 15 residues in the CDR3. The V segment lost 0 bases and the J segment 9 bases; nucleotides outside the gene matches: 7. The germline gives CDR1 SGHTA, CDR2 FQGNSA. The CDR3 is CASSLASSGRLTQYF. The CDR3, as DNA: TGTGCCAGCAGCTTAGCTTCTAGCGGGAGGCTGACGCAGTACTTC.

This chain joins TRBV7-2 and TRBJ2-6; D not certain. The CDR3 is 15 amino acids. Looked up from germline, CDR1 is SGHTA and CDR2 is FQGNSA. V gave up 2 bases and J gave up 0 bases, with 5 bases separating them. The CDR3 DNA reads TGTGCCAGCAGCTTATGGGGCTCTGGGGCCAACGTCCTGACTTTC. This sequence encodes CASSLWGSGANVLTF.

The table lists this clone with a count of one. The rearrangement links TRBV7-9 to TRBJ2-3, with a weak D call TRBD1 (5 bases). V was pared by 1 base and J by 4 bases, with 12 bases between. The CDR3 contains 15 residues. Germline V CDR1 and CDR2: SEHNR, FQNEAQ (reference sequence). Here the CDR3 DNA reads TGTGCCAGCAGCTTAGTAGGGGATGACGCAGATACGCAGTATTTT. It codes for CASSLVGDDADTQYF.

The rearrangement joins TRBV11-1 to TRBJ2-1, with TRBD1 as a possible D gene (6 bases). Trimming removed 4 bases from V and 4 bases from J, with 17 bases in between. This CDR3 has 16 amino acids. The germline V gene has CDR1 SGHAT and CDR2 FQDESV (reference sequence). CDR3 in DNA: TGTGCCAGCAGCTCACAGGGAGTAGGGGGTTACAATGAGCAGTTCTTC. Translation gives CASSSQGVGGYNEQFF.

The chain has TRBV29-1 and TRBJ1-2, with 7 bases lining up with TRBD1. V lost 6 bases to trimming and J lost 4 bases; unmatched junction nucleotides: 8. Germline-derived CDR1 and CDR2 are SQVTM and ANQGSEA. The CDR3 contains 13 residues. The CDR3 here is CSVAPGQIYGYTF. The CDR3 bases are TGCAGCGTCGCACCGGGACAGATCTATGGCTACACCTTC.

The chain has TRBV5-1 and TRBJ1-1; TRBD1 aligns across 7 bases. The CDR3 has 16 residues. Germline V gives CDR1 SGHRS, CDR2 YFSETQ. With V trimmed by 5 bases and J by 0 bases, 10 bases remained unmatched. CDR3 sequence: CASSGTGVHMNTEAFF. The CDR3 coding sequence is TGCGCCAGCAGTGGTACAGGGGTACACATGAACACTGAAGCTTTCTTT.

The chain is built from TRBV7-2 and TRBJ1-2, with D tentatively TRBD1 (5 bases). V dropped 6 bases and J dropped 4 bases, with 15 bases sitting between them. CDR3 size: 14 residues. Germline CDR1 reads SGHTA; CDR2 reads FQGNSA. The CDR3 sequence: CASRAGTDLYGYTF. The CDR3, as DNA: TGTGCCAGCAGGGCCGGGACCGATCTCTATGGCTACACCTTC. Together with reference TRBV7-2 and TRBJ1-2, the CDR3 gives the full variable domain: GAGVSQSPSNKVTEKGKDVELRCDPISGHTALYWYRQSLGQGLEFLIYFQGNSAPDKSGLPSDRFSAERTGGSVSTLTIQRTQQEDSAVYLCASRAGTDLYGYTFGSGTRLTVV.

By share, this clone ranks as large. The chain couples TRBV7-2 to TRBJ2-7, with 12 bases fitting TRBD2. Trimming removed 1 base from V and 11 bases from J; junction bases left unmatched: 3. The CDR3 consists of 13 residues. CDR1 and CDR2 (germline): SGHTA, FQGNSA. The chain's CDR3 is CASSLDTSGRKYF. CDR3 in DNA: TGTGCCAGCAGCTTAGATACTAGCGGGAGGAAGTACTTC.

This clone was seen just once. This chain links TRBV6-5 with TRBJ2-1, with D unresolved. The germline V gene encodes CDR1 MNHEY and CDR2 SVGAGI. The V end was cut by 0 bases, the J end by 6 bases, with 12 bases between. There are 15 residues in the CDR3. The DNA for the CDR3 is TGTGCCAGCAGTTACTCGGGCGCTCGAACCAATGAGCAGTTCTTC. This codes for CASSYSGARTNEQFF.

The gene calls are TRBV4-3 and TRBJ2-2, with 8 positions matching TRBD1. CDR1 and CDR2 (germline): LGHNA, YSLEER. J was trimmed by 1 base and V by 3 bases; bases with no gene match: 1. The CDR3 consists of 15 residues. CDR3 amino acids: CASSHGTGNTGELFF. As DNA, the CDR3 is TGCGCCAGCAGCCATGGGACAGGGAACACCGGGGAGCTGTTTTTT.

The rearrangement links TRBV30 to TRBJ1-4; 8 bases fit TRBD1. The CDR3 covers 16 residues. Germline lookup yields CDR1 GTSNPN and CDR2 SVGIG (reference sequence). With V trimmed by 2 bases and J by 1 base, 6 bases remained unmatched. The chain's CDR3 is CAWSRQGAETNEKLFF. The DNA for the CDR3 is TGTGCCTGGAGTAGGCAGGGGGCTGAAACTAATGAAAAACTGTTTTTT.

The rearrangement uses TRBV7-9 and TRBJ1-1; TRBD1 is a possible D gene (6 bases). The CDR3 consists of 16 residues. Germline CDR1 reads SEHNR; CDR2 reads FQNEAQ (reference sequence). The germline V and J ends were trimmed by 5 bases and 0 bases, with 16 bases remaining between them. The CDR3 protein is CASSPGGAAMNTEAFF. Written as DNA, the CDR3 is TGTGCCAGCAGCCCCGGGGGGGCCGCTATGAACACTGAAGCTTTCTTT. Full variable domain (remainder filled in from reference TRBV7-9 and TRBJ1-1): DTGVSQNPRHKITKRGQNVTFRCDPISEHNRLYWYRQTLGQGPEFLTYFQNEAQLEKSRLLSDRFSAERPKGSFSTLEIQRTEQGDSAMYLCASSPGGAAMNTEAFFGQGTRLTVV.

The chain is built from TRBV4-1 and TRBJ2-2, with TRBD2 as a possible D gene (6 bases). The germline gives CDR1 MGHRA, CDR2 YSYEKL. Between the trimmed V and J ends, which lost 0 bases and 2 bases, there was a span of 16 bases. CDR3 size: 18 residues. DNA of the CDR3: TGCGCCAGCAGCCAAGAAGGGGAGTCGGGAGTTAACACCGGGGAGCTGTTTTTT. It specifies CASSQEGESGVNTGELFF.

The gene calls are TRBV7-9 and TRBJ1-2, with D perhaps matching TRBD1 (5 bases). V was cut by 4 bases and J by 4 bases, with 22 bases left in between. CDR1 SEHNR and CDR2 FQNEAQ come from the germline V gene (reference sequence). There are 17 residues in the CDR3. CDR3 in amino acids: CASSSRQTHLAFYGYTF. The CDR3 nucleotides are TGTGCCAGCAGCTCTCGACAGACGCATCTTGCCTTCTATGGCTACACCTTC. The full variable domain, with the rest looked up from reference TRBV7-9 and TRBJ1-2, is DTGVSQNPRHKITKRGQNVTFRCDPISEHNRLYWYRQTLGQGPEFLTYFQNEAQLEKSRLLSDRFSAERPKGSFSTLEIQRTEQGDSAMYLCASSSRQTHLAFYGYTFGSGTRLTVV.

The CDR3 DNA follows: TGTGCCAGCAGCCAGGGCGGGAGGAGGGAGACCCAGTACTTC. It codes for CASSQGGRRETQYF. The V call is TRBV7-2, the J call TRBJ2-5; TRBD2 aligns across 8 bases. CDR1 is SGHTA and CDR2 is FQGNSA in the germline V gene. The CDR3 length is 14 residues. Germline trimming cut 5 bases from V and 5 bases from J; bases unmatched to any gene: 7. The variable domain in full, with the rest retrieved from reference TRBV7-2 and TRBJ2-5, is GAGVSQSPSNKVTEKGKDVELRCDPISGHTALYWYRQSLGQGLEFLIYFQGNSAPDKSGLPSDRFSAERTGGSVSTLTIQRTQQEDSAVYLCASSQGGRRETQYFGPGTRLLVL.